Reported below is one T cell receptor (beta chain). This sample's RNA came from whole unsorted tissue. This CDR3 contains 16 residues. Trimming left V 4 bases short and J 0 bases short, with 13 bases between. Germline CDR1 and CDR2: SGHNT and YENEEA. This entry belongs to a study of tumor and adjacent non-tumor tissue in lung cancer. A modified ARM-PCR protocol with three rounds of nested PCR amplified TCRbeta. TCRdb processed the multiplex PCR reads anew with MiXCR; each CDR3 protein has one entry. The sample lists roughly 200,000 distinct CDR3 sequences, about two thirds occurring once. This clonotype was sampled from a man aged 55 to 70 with non-small cell lung cancer. The sequenced material came from lung tumor tissue. The chain joins TRBV11-3 to TRBJ2-1, with unresolved D. The CDR3 sequence is CASSSTYLGSYNEQFF. Written as DNA, the CDR3 is TGTGCCAGCAGCTCGACCTATCTGGGCTCCTACAATGAGCAGTTCTTC. The whole variable domain, remainder taken from reference TRBV11-3 and TRBJ2-1, is EAGVVQSPRYKIIEKKQPVAFWCNPISGHNTLYWYLQNLGQGPELLIRYENEEAVDDSQLPKDRFSAERLKGVDSTLKIQPAELGDSAVYLCASSSTYLGSYNEQFFGPGTRLTVL.